These 20 T cell receptor beta chains share one sample of origin, sequenced in a study of T cell changes during pregnancy in multiple sclerosis. Generated by immunoSEQ multiplex PCR, the TCRdb table keeps only in-frame clones and is missing some. The repertoire holds approximately 69,000 clones, with roughly nine tenths as singletons. The sequences come from CD4+ T cells from peripheral blood mononuclear cells, collected in the third trimester of pregnancy. Receptor source: a female donor in good health, enrolled as a control in a pregnancy study.

The chain combines TRBV10-3 with TRBJ2-4; TRBD1 matches at 8 bases. V trimming: 6 bases; J trimming: 3 bases; junction bases outside the gene matches: 4. CDR3 length equals 14 residues. Germline V gene data show CDR1 as ENHRY and CDR2 as SYGVKD. The DNA of the CDR3 is TGTGCCATCAGACAGGGGGAGAACAAAAACATTCAGTACTTC. Translating it yields CAIRQGENKNIQYF.

The chain links TRBV4-1 to TRBJ1-2; D uncertain. The germline gives CDR1 MGHRA, CDR2 YSYEKL. With 4 bases removed from V and 4 bases from J, the gap between germline ends came to 16 bases. This CDR3 has 15 residues. CDR3 in amino acids: CASSPSTQVPYGYTF. DNA for the CDR3: TGCGCCAGCAGCCCTTCCACCCAGGTTCCCTATGGCTACACCTTC.

V is TRBV6-5 and J is TRBJ1-1, with D perhaps TRBD1 (6 bases). Germline-derived CDR1 and CDR2 are MNHEY and SVGAGI. CDR3 length: 12 amino acids. The ends were cut back, 6 bases at V and 8 bases at J, with 13 bases in the middle. For the CDR3, the DNA is TGTGCCAGCAGCTCAGGGGTTTCGGAAGCTTTCTTT. It codes for CASSSGVSEAFF.

This CDR3 reads CASSQDKGYNEQFF. The CDR3 DNA is TGCGCCAGCAGCCAAGATAAGGGGTACAATGAGCAGTTCTTC. This chain links TRBV4-3 with TRBJ2-1; D may be TRBD1 (5 bases). Between the trimmed V and J ends, which lost 0 bases and 4 bases, there was a span of 7 bases. This CDR3 contains 14 residues. Germline assignment: CDR1 LGHNA and CDR2 YSLEER.

V gene TRBV7-3 combines with J gene TRBJ1-2; D is unclear. The V gene's germline CDR1 is SGHTA and CDR2 FQGTGA. The germline V and J ends were trimmed by 5 bases and 3 bases, with 10 bases remaining between them. This CDR3 has 13 amino acids. CDR3 sequence (DNA): TGTGCCAGCAGCCCCGGGGAGGACTATGGCTACACCTTC. Translation gives CASSPGEDYGYTF.

This clone has more than one count but fewer than ten. The chain links TRBV7-3 to TRBJ1-5; a weak D match, TRBD1 (5 bases). The CDR3 extends over 13 amino acids. V lost 2 bases and J 7 bases, leaving 9 bases between the germline ends. Germline values: CDR1 SGHTA, CDR2 FQGTGA. The CDR3, as DNA: TGTGCCAGCAGCTTAGGGGGAGGCCAGCCCCAGCATTTT. Residues: CASSLGGGQPQHF.

This clone was seen just once. The gene calls are TRBV30 and TRBJ1-2, with 10 bases fitting TRBD1. V was pared by 4 bases and J by 0 bases, with 8 bases of the junction left unmatched. CDR3 length equals 16 residues. The germline V gene encodes CDR1 GTSNPN and CDR2 SVGIG (reference sequence). The CDR3 loop reads CAWTTGQGTSNYGYTF. CDR3 DNA: TGTGCCTGGACAACGGGACAGGGGACCTCTAACTATGGCTACACCTTC.

The chain couples TRBV20-1 to TRBJ1-1; D call uncertain. Trimming removed 5 bases from V and 5 bases from J, with 9 bases in between. The CDR3 consists of 11 residues. Per the germline V gene, CDR1 is DFQATT and CDR2 is SNEGSKA (reference sequence). The CDR3 region has the DNA TGCAGTGCTGCAGGTCATACTGAAGCTTTCTTT. This codes for CSAAGHTEAFF.

The sample holds one count of this clone. The J gene is TRBJ2-7, the V gene TRBV19, with D maybe TRBD1 (5 bases). The length of the CDR3 is 13 residues. Germline V gene sequence: CDR1 LNHDA, CDR2 SQIVND (reference sequence). V gave up 1 base and J gave up 3 bases, with 7 bases separating them. DNA for the CDR3: TGTGCCAGTAGTATAGGCACAGGCTACGAGCAGTACTTC. Protein product: CASSIGTGYEQYF.

This rearrangement joins TRBV6-5 to TRBJ2-7; 9 bases align to TRBD1. Germline V gene data show CDR1 as MNHEY and CDR2 as SVGAGI. V trimming: 4 bases; J trimming: 6 bases; junction bases outside the gene matches: 7. This CDR3 has 14 amino acids. The CDR3 DNA sequence: TGTGCCAGCAGTTTACAGGGGGCTCAAGGCGAGCAGTACTTC. It yields the protein CASSLQGAQGEQYF.

This rearrangement joins TRBV5-1 to TRBJ1-3, with 7 bases lining up with TRBD1. This CDR3 spans 14 amino acids. Trimming at V came to 6 bases and at J to 0 bases, leaving 3 bases not matched to a gene. Germline CDR1 reads SGHRS; CDR2 reads YFSETQ. The CDR3, as DNA: TGCGCCAGCAAGACAGGGCACTCTGGAAACACCATATATTTT. It specifies CASKTGHSGNTIYF.

This sequence joins TRBV4-3 and TRBJ1-3; D unresolved. The CDR3 runs 14 residues. V lost 1 base and J lost 0, with 4 bases in between. From germline, CDR1 is LGHNA and CDR2 YSLEER. This CDR3 is CASSQAVSGNTIYF. The CDR3 coding sequence is TGCGCCAGCAGCCAAGCAGTCTCTGGAAACACCATATATTTT.

V and J are TRBV7-2 and TRBJ1-1; D is perhaps TRBD1 (5 bases). Trimming removed 1 base at V and 11 bases at J, with 8 bases between. The CDR3 covers 11 residues. Germline CDR1 and CDR2: SGHTA and FQGNSA. This chain's CDR3 is CASSLGGEAFF. The CDR3 DNA reads as TGTGCCAGCAGCTTAGGGGGGGAGGCTTTCTTT.

The chain joins TRBV6-5 to TRBJ1-2; no firm D call. This CDR3 has 12 amino acids. Germline V gene lookup returns CDR1 MNHEY and CDR2 SVGAGI. Trimming took off 6 bases at V and 12 bases at J, with 17 bases between the two ends. CDR3 amino acids: CASRRSGLGDTF. The CDR3 bases are TGTGCCAGCAGAAGGTCAGGCCTCGGTGACACCTTC.

This rearrangement joins TRBV11-3 to TRBJ2-7, with 7 bases fitting TRBD1. V shed 3 bases, J shed 6 bases, and the junction held 11 bases outside the gene matches. CDR1 and CDR2 (germline): SGHNT, YENEEA. The CDR3 extends over 15 amino acids. The CDR3 here is CASSFTGQIISEQYF. The CDR3 nucleotides read TGTGCCAGCAGCTTTACGGGACAGATTATCTCCGAGCAGTACTTC.

This clone has a single count. This CDR3 is CASSLDRTQPQHF. CDR3 coding DNA: TGTGCCAGCAGCTTAGACAGAACACAGCCCCAGCATTTT. The chain links TRBV11-2 to TRBJ1-5; unclear D gene. CDR3 size: 13 residues. V was shortened by 0 bases and J by 7 bases, with 7 bases between the two germline ends. CDR1 is SGHAT and CDR2 is FQNNGV in the germline V gene.

The genes are TRBV9 and TRBJ1-2; D remains ambiguous. Per the germline V gene, CDR1 is SGDLS and CDR2 is YYNGEE. The CDR3 covers 14 residues. Trimming removed 2 bases at V and 6 bases at J, with 14 bases between. The CDR3 protein is CASSVGGSADGYTF. In DNA form, the CDR3 reads TGTGCCAGCAGCGTGGGAGGGAGCGCTGATGGCTACACCTTC.

The rearrangement uses TRBV19 and TRBJ1-1; unclear D gene. V lost 3 bases and J 1 base, leaving 9 bases between the germline ends. The CDR3 has 14 amino acids. In germline, CDR1 is LNHDA, CDR2 SQIVND (reference sequence). CDR3 DNA sequence: TGTGCCAGTAGTATTCTTGCGGGGAACACTGAAGCTTTCTTT. Its protein is CASSILAGNTEAFF.

The chain joins TRBV19 to TRBJ2-5; D is undetermined. V shed 8 bases and J shed 3 bases, with 13 bases lying between them. Germline V CDR1 and CDR2: LNHDA, SQIVND (reference sequence). This CDR3 has 13 amino acids. CDR3 protein: CASSRSLEETQYF. The CDR3 DNA reads as TGTGCCAGTTCACGCAGTCTAGAAGAGACCCAGTACTTC.

About this clone: Sequence at one end of the junction differs from germline and may be a read error. The chain is built from TRBV29-1 and TRBJ2-3; TRBD1 agrees at 7 bases. Germline lookup yields CDR1 SQVTM and CDR2 ANQGSEA. CDR3 length: 10 residues. The CDR3 coding sequence is TGCAGCGTTGAACAGGGGGTGAACGTTTTT. This codes for CSVEQGVNVF.